These T cell receptor beta chains were read from a single sample in a study of post-analysis software for immune sequencing data. A single record per CDR3 protein comes from TCRdb applying MiXCR to the PCR reads. The sample lists roughly 650,000 distinct CDR3 sequences; about 60% were seen once. The sequenced sample was blood. The receptors here all came from a girl aged 2 to 9 with multiple sclerosis. Each CDR3 is given with its conserved first and last residue. A D gene is named only where the DNA matches it firmly. Size is stated for part of the rows, as once, few or many counts, or as a class when the clone is expanded.

CDR3aa | CDR3nt | j_gene | v_gene | abundance | d_gene
CASTPTSFNEQFF | TGTGCCAGCACCCCGACTAGTTTCAATGAGCAGTTCTTC | TRBJ2-1 | TRBV6-5 | few | NA
CAISESRTDTQYF | TGTGCCATCAGTGAGTCGCGGACAGATACGCAGTATTTT | TRBJ2-3 | TRBV10-3 | few | NA
CASERDRGTGELFF | TGCGCCAGCGAGAGGGACAGGGGAACCGGGGAGCTGTTTTTT | TRBJ2-2 | TRBV10-2 | NA | TRBD1
CASSPAGTGGYEQYF | TGTGCCAGCTCACCGGCCGGGACAGGGGGCTACGAGCAGTACTTC | TRBJ2-7 | TRBV18 | NA | TRBD1
CASSPPNNEGYTF | TGTGCCAGCTCACCACCGAACAATGAAGGCTACACCTTC | TRBJ1-2 | TRBV18 | NA | NA
CASSHLGTSGSYNEQFF | TGTGCCAGCAGTCACCTAGGGACTAGCGGATCCTACAATGAGCAGTTCTTC | TRBJ2-1 | TRBV9 | few | TRBD2
CSAIPRDRGRNEQFF | TGCAGTGCTATTCCCCGGGACAGGGGGCGGAATGAGCAGTTCTTC | TRBJ2-1 | TRBV20-1 | NA | TRBD1
CSAPDYQTHTAYNEQFF | TGCAGTGCTCCTGACTACCAAACCCATACGGCATACAATGAGCAGTTCTTC | TRBJ2-1 | TRBV20-1 | NA | NA
CASSPSWALEAFF | TGTGCCAGCAGTCCCTCTTGGGCGCTTGAAGCTTTCTTT | TRBJ1-1 | TRBV27 | NA | NA
CSVEGLGTQYF | TGCAGCGTTGAAGGGCTCGGAACCCAGTACTTC | TRBJ2-5 | TRBV29-1 | NA | NA
CASTSDPNTQYF | TGTGCCAGCACGAGCGATCCCAATACGCAGTATTTT | TRBJ2-3 | TRBV12-3/TRBV12-4 | NA | NA
CASSPLGLAGPRGETQYF | TGTGCCAGCAGTCCCCTAGGGCTAGCGGGGCCCCGGGGGGAGACCCAGTACTTC | TRBJ2-5 | TRBV6-1 | few | TRBD2
CASSQGATYNEQFF | TGCGCCAGCAGCCAGGGGGCAACCTACAATGAGCAGTTCTTC | TRBJ2-1 | TRBV4-3 | NA | NA
CAGSLYLPSTGAYNSPLHF | TGTGCCGGCAGTTTATATCTACCCTCCACAGGGGCCTATAATTCACCCCTCCACTTT | TRBJ1-6 | TRBV28 | once | TRBD1
CAISEPLSSVSYEQYF | TGTGCCATCAGTGAGCCCCTCAGTAGCGTCTCCTACGAGCAGTACTTC | TRBJ2-7 | TRBV10-3 | NA | NA
CASSSRQGRDTEAFF | TGTGCCAGCAGTTCCCGACAGGGCCGGGACACTGAAGCTTTCTTT | TRBJ1-1 | TRBV27 | NA | TRBD1
CASSSGQGRETQYF | TGCGCCAGCAGCTCGGGACAGGGACGCGAGACCCAGTACTTC | TRBJ2-5 | TRBV5-1 | NA | TRBD1
CASSQDGHTDTQYF | TGTGCCAGCAGCCAAGACGGGCACACAGATACGCAGTATTTT | TRBJ2-3 | TRBV14 | NA | NA
CASSLPGVELHGYTF | TGTGCCAGCAGCCTCCCCGGAGTAGAGCTCCATGGCTACACCTTC | TRBJ1-2 | TRBV5-5 | NA | NA
CASRLVVTDTQYF | TGTGCCAGCAGACTAGTTGTCACAGATACGCAGTATTTT | TRBJ2-3 | TRBV6-5 | NA | NA
CAISGHNQETQYF | TGTGCCATCAGTGGGCACAATCAAGAGACCCAGTACTTC | TRBJ2-5 | TRBV10-3 | NA | NA
CASSRESLADEQFF | TGTGCCAGCAGCAGAGAGTCCCTCGCCGATGAGCAGTTCTTC | TRBJ2-1 | TRBV6-5 | few | NA
CASSHSQETQYF | TGCGCCAGCAGCCACTCACAAGAGACCCAGTACTTC | TRBJ2-5 | TRBV5-1 | few | NA
CASSPPGLAGQETQYF | TGTGCCAGCAGTCCCCCGGGGCTAGCGGGACAAGAGACCCAGTACTTC | TRBJ2-5 | TRBV7-2 | NA | TRBD2
CASSDFAKQDTQYF | TGTGCCAGCAGTGACTTTGCAAAGCAAGATACGCAGTATTTT | TRBJ2-3 | TRBV9 | NA | NA
CASSLRRASGTGADTQYF | TGCGCCAGCAGTTTGCGGAGGGCTAGCGGAACCGGGGCAGATACGCAGTATTTT | TRBJ2-3 | TRBV5-1 | once | TRBD2
CASSVGAGSYNEQFF | TGTGCCAGCAGCGTAGGTGCCGGGTCCTACAATGAGCAGTTCTTC | TRBJ2-1 | TRBV9 | NA | NA
CASSFWTGASYNEQFF | TGTGCCAGCAGCTTTTGGACAGGGGCCTCGTACAATGAGCAGTTCTTC | TRBJ2-1 | TRBV7-6 | NA | TRBD1
CASSLMAGRYGYTF | TGTGCCAGCAGTTTAATGGCTGGTCGCTATGGCTACACCTTC | TRBJ1-2 | TRBV28 | NA | NA
CSVLTGGKETQYF | TGCAGCGTTCTTACAGGGGGCAAAGAGACCCAGTACTTC | TRBJ2-5 | TRBV29-1 | NA | TRBD1
CASSLGRNHDYGYTF | TGTGCCAGCAGCTTAGGCCGAAACCACGACTATGGCTACACCTTC | TRBJ1-2 | TRBV7-2 | NA | NA
CSGGTSGREQYF | TGCAGCGGCGGGACTAGCGGGAGGGAGCAGTACTTC | TRBJ2-5 | TRBV29-1 | few | TRBD2
CASPNTEAFF | TGCGCCAGCCCGAACACTGAAGCTTTCTTT | TRBJ1-1 | TRBV5-1 | NA | NA
CASSLGWTVNEQFF | TGTGCCAGCAGTTTAGGCTGGACAGTCAATGAGCAGTTCTTC | TRBJ2-1 | TRBV28 | NA | NA
CASSLLPRTDTQYF | TGTGCCAGCAGCTTATTGCCTCGCACAGATACGCAGTATTTT | TRBJ2-3 | TRBV11-2 | NA | NA
CASSPRLNQPQHF | TGTGCCAGCAGTCCTCGCCTCAATCAGCCCCAGCATTTT | TRBJ1-5 | TRBV28 | few | NA
CASRPYGVSASTDTQYF | TGTGCCAGCCGTCCCTACGGAGTGAGTGCTAGCACAGATACGCAGTATTTT | TRBJ2-3 | TRBV6-5 | NA | NA
CATSSNRYNEQFF | TGTGCCACCAGCAGTAACAGGTACAATGAGCAGTTCTTC | TRBJ2-1 | TRBV15 | NA | NA
CASSYSRDREYEQYF | TGTGCCAGCAGTTACTCGCGAGACAGGGAATACGAGCAGTACTTC | TRBJ2-7 | TRBV6-5 | few | TRBD1
CASSPFLQGRNIQYF | TGTGCCAGCAGCCCATTCCTACAGGGTCGAAACATTCAGTACTTC | TRBJ2-4 | TRBV6-2/TRBV6-3 | NA | NA